Following are 27 T cell receptor beta chains from one sample sequenced in a study of blood T cells in healthy people across ages. PCR was performed a second time for about 7 to 11 cycles using a sample-barcoded 5' primer and a J-beta primer mix. From the 5' RACE reads, TCRdb called clonotypes with MiXCR, one entry per CDR3 protein. The sample has about 1.5 million distinct CDR3 sequences, roughly 43% seen once; the top ten hold just over 4%. Material for sequencing was blood. These receptors came from a woman aged 18-29 years in good health.

This sequence joins TRBV4-3 and TRBJ2-3; tentatively, D is TRBD1 (6 bases). The V gene lost 0 bases and the J gene lost 6 bases, with 13 bases spanning the gap. The V gene's germline CDR1 is LGHNA and CDR2 YSLEER. CDR3 length: 15 residues. The CDR3 is CASSQEGKGEDTQYF. CDR3 nucleotides: TGCGCCAGCAGCCAAGAGGGAAAGGGGGAGGATACGCAGTATTTT.

This clonotype was observed a handful of times. The rearrangement uses TRBV10-3 and TRBJ2-3; tentatively, D is TRBD2 (5 bases). This CDR3 has 12 residues. The V end lost 6 bases, the J end lost 14 bases, and 18 bases lay between the germline ends. Germline V lookup: CDR1 ENHRY, CDR2 SYGVKD. In DNA form, the CDR3 reads TGTGCCATCAGGACCGCAGGAGGTCTGACGTATTTT. Translated, it gives CAIRTAGGLTYF.

The rearrangement uses TRBV5-8 and TRBJ1-2; TRBD1 might be the D (5 bases). V lost 2 bases and J lost 6, with 17 bases in between. The CDR3 is made up of 15 amino acids. Germline V gene data show CDR1 as SGHTS and CDR2 as YDEGEE. DNA for the CDR3: TGTGCCAGCAGCTTCACAGGCTCACGGTTGAATGGCTACACCTTC. Its translation: CASSFTGSRLNGYTF.

The chain links TRBV6-2 or TRBV6-3 to TRBJ1-4, with 7 bases matching TRBD1. Germline V CDR1 and CDR2: MNHEY, SVGEGT. The CDR3 is 13 residues long. The trim removed 6 bases at V and 8 bases at J, leaving 6 bases unmatched. The chain's CDR3 is CASRDRPGEKLFF. CDR3 sequence (DNA): TGTGCCAGCAGGGACAGGCCGGGGGAAAAACTGTTTTTT.

The chain couples TRBV15 to TRBJ2-3, with a weak D call TRBD2 (5 bases). The germline V and J ends were trimmed by 5 bases and 0 bases, with 9 bases remaining between them. This CDR3 is 14 amino acids long. Germline V gene sequence: CDR1 LNHNV, CDR2 YYDKDF (reference sequence). This CDR3 reads CATSGAESTDTQYF. The CDR3 DNA reads as TGTGCCACCAGCGGAGCGGAGAGCACAGATACGCAGTATTTT.

CDR3 DNA sequence: TGTGCCAGCAGTTCTAGCACAGGGAACACTGAAGCTTTCTTT. Translation gives CASSSSTGNTEAFF. The chain couples TRBV6-6 to TRBJ1-1, with a tentative D call TRBD1 (5 bases). Trimming shortened V by 4 bases and J by 1 base, and 10 bases separated the two germline ends. CDR3 length: 14 residues. Germline loops: CDR1 MNHNY, CDR2 SVGAGI (reference sequence).

A remark on this clonotype: At one boundary the junction diverges from the germline segment, which might be a read error. The V gene is TRBV7-9, the J gene TRBJ2-3; D call uncertain. The CDR3 consists of 13 residues. Germline V lookup: CDR1 SEHNR, CDR2 FQNEAQ (reference sequence). As DNA, the CDR3 is TGTTCCAGCAGCTTCGACAGCACAGATACGCAGTATTTT. Protein product: CSSSFDSTDTQYF. Full variable domain (rest looked up from reference TRBV7-9 and TRBJ2-3): DTGVSQNPRHKITKRGQNVTFRCDPISEHNRLYWYRQTLGQGPEFLTYFQNEAQLEKSRLLSDRFSAERPKGSFSTLEIQRTEQGDSAMYLCSSSFDSTDTQYFGPGTRLTVL.

V and J are TRBV7-8 and TRBJ1-2, with D perhaps matching TRBD1 (5 bases). The CDR3 spans 14 residues. CDR1 is SGHVS, CDR2 FQNEAQ, per germline. Trimming removed 5 bases at V and 3 bases at J, with 13 bases between. This CDR3 reads CASSVYRNDYGYTF. The CDR3 bases are TGTGCCAGCAGCGTATACAGGAATGACTATGGCTACACCTTC. Using reference TRBV7-8 and TRBJ1-2 for the parts outside the CDR3, the full variable domain is GAGVSQSPRYKVAKRGQDVALRCDPISGHVSLFWYQQALGQGPEFLTYFQNEAQLDKSGLPSDRFFAERPEGSVSTLKIQRTQQEDSAVYLCASSVYRNDYGYTFGSGTRLTVV.

The V and J genes are TRBV10-3 and TRBJ1-2; a possible D gene is TRBD1 (5 bases). The V and J ends lost 5 bases and 6 bases respectively, with 13 bases between them. CDR1 and CDR2 from the germline V gene are ENHRY and SYGVKD. The CDR3 runs to 13 residues. CDR3 in DNA: TGTGCCATCAGTACTCACGTCAGGGATGGCTACACCTTC. Translated: CAISTHVRDGYTF.

The CDR3 loop reads CASSLAEGVNEQYF. The CDR3 nucleotides are TGTGCCAGCAGCTTAGCGGAGGGGGTCAATGAGCAGTACTTC. The V and J genes are TRBV13 and TRBJ2-1; the D gene could be TRBD1 or TRBD2 (6 bases each). TRBJ2-7 matches the DNA end more closely, so the J call is doubtful. The CDR3 length is 14 residues. Germline CDR1 reads PRHDT; CDR2 reads FYEKMQ (reference sequence).

The CDR3 region has the DNA TGCAGTGGTACCAGCCAGGTTATAAACACTGAAGCTTTCTTT. Amino acids: CSGTSQVINTEAFF. The chain joins TRBV20-1 to TRBJ1-1; D ambiguous. Trimming pared 7 bases from V and 2 bases from J, leaving 17 bases between. The CDR3 covers 14 residues. Looked up from germline, CDR1 is DFQATT and CDR2 is SNEGSKA (reference sequence).

The chain uses TRBV6-5 and TRBJ2-5; 11 bases map to TRBD1. The tail of the sequence fits TRBJ2-7 better, so the J call may be wrong. CDR1 and CDR2 from the germline V gene are MNHEY and SVGAGI. The CDR3 is 15 amino acids. Here the CDR3 reads CASSKGQGVAYEQYF. The CDR3, as DNA: TGTGCCAGCAGTAAGGGACAGGGGGTCGCCTACGAGCAGTACTTC.

The table lists this clonotype with a few counts. V and J are TRBV12-3 or TRBV12-4 and TRBJ1-1, with 7 bases lining up with TRBD1. Trimming cost V 7 bases and J 0 bases; bases outside gene matches: 5. CDR3 length equals 14 residues. The chain's CDR3 is CASTPDRVNTEAFF. The DNA for the CDR3 is TGTGCCAGCACCCCTGACAGGGTGAACACTGAAGCTTTCTTT.

The rearrangement links TRBV12-3 or TRBV12-4 to TRBJ2-7; D is unclear. This CDR3 contains 15 residues. Trimming took 2 bases from V and 0 from J, leaving 11 bases between them. The CDR3 region has the DNA TGTGCCAGCAGTTTATGGTCCCCGGGCTCCTACGAGCAGTACTTC. It codes for CASSLWSPGSYEQYF.

The chain joins TRBV29-1 to TRBJ2-3; possibly TRBD1 for D (5 bases). Germline V lookup: CDR1 SQVTM, CDR2 ANQGSEA. This CDR3 has 14 amino acids. Trimming shortened V by 5 bases and J by 4 bases, and 16 bases separated the two germline ends. CDR3 in amino acids: CSVKGRASPDTQYF. In DNA, the CDR3 is TGCAGCGTTAAGGGCAGGGCGAGCCCAGATACGCAGTATTTT.

A few counts support this clonotype. The V and J genes are TRBV27 and TRBJ2-7; D ambiguous. V was pared by 6 bases and J by 5 bases, with 11 bases between. This CDR3 is built from 12 residues. Germline V lookup: CDR1 MNHEY, CDR2 SMNVEV (reference sequence). The CDR3 loop is CASSTLGHEQYF. CDR3 nucleotide sequence: TGTGCCAGCAGCACCCTAGGCCACGAGCAGTACTTC.

This clonotype was observed a handful of times. Germline and junction disagree at one end, which may indicate a read error. The rearrangement uses TRBV30 and TRBJ2-3, with D tentatively TRBD2 (5 bases). CDR1 and CDR2 (germline): GTSNPN, SVGIG (reference sequence). This CDR3 has 12 residues. The CDR3 sequence: CAGSPRTDTQYF. CDR3 nucleotides: TGTGCCGGGAGCCCCAGAACAGATACGCAGTATTTT.

This clonotype was picked up a small number of times. The chain uses TRBV4-1 and TRBJ1-2; maybe TRBD1 (6 bases). The germline CDR1 and CDR2 sequences are MGHRA and YSYEKL. This CDR3 has 15 amino acids. V dropped 3 bases and J dropped 8 bases, with 19 bases sitting between them. The DNA for the CDR3 is TGCGCCAGCAGCCAGCCGGGACAAAAGATCGGGGGCTACACCTTC. Its translation is CASSQPGQKIGGYTF.

This clonotype was counted a few times. The J gene is TRBJ2-7, the V gene TRBV3-1; a possible D gene is TRBD1 (5 bases). V lost 3 bases, J lost 1 base, and 10 bases lay in between. In germline, CDR1 is LGHDT, CDR2 YNNKEL (reference sequence). The CDR3 has 14 amino acids. CDR3 bases: TGTGCCAGCAGCCATACGACAGAATCCTACGAGCAGTACTTC. Its protein product is CASSHTTESYEQYF.

The V gene is TRBV7-9, the J gene TRBJ2-2, with a weak D call TRBD1 (6 bases). The CDR3 has 15 amino acids. Deletions cut 7 bases from V and 1 base from J, with 13 bases between. Germline CDR1 and CDR2: SEHNR and FQNEAQ (reference sequence). CDR3 region: CASKRTVMNTGELFF. CDR3 in DNA: TGTGCCAGCAAACGGACAGTGATGAACACCGGGGAGCTGTTTTTT.

Of note for this clonotype: One junction end disagrees with the germline gene, perhaps due to a read error. This chain links TRBV20-1 with TRBJ2-1; 7 bases fit TRBD2. Germline V gene sequence: CDR1 DFQATT, CDR2 SNEGSKA (reference sequence). This CDR3 comprises 15 residues. CDR3 amino acids: CSAEDGGSSYNEQFF. The DNA for the CDR3 is TGCAGTGCTGAGGACGGCGGGAGTTCCTACAATGAGCAGTTTTTC.

In its sample, this clonotype was seen a few times. This chain uses TRBV27 with TRBJ2-5; D unresolved. Germline CDR1 and CDR2: MNHEY and SMNVEV (reference sequence). V was clipped by 8 bases and J by 11 bases, with 21 bases between them. The CDR3 covers 13 residues. The CDR3 region has the DNA TGTGCCAGCCAGGAGTACGGCTACAATGAGCAGTACTTC. Translating gives CASQEYGYNEQYF.

This CDR3 is CASSSNAHEQYF. In DNA form, the CDR3 reads TGCGCCAGCAGCTCAAACGCCCACGAGCAGTACTTC. V gene TRBV4-3 combines with J gene TRBJ2-7; D remains unclear. Germline loops: CDR1 LGHNA, CDR2 YSLEER. Trimming shortened V by 5 bases and J by 5 bases, and 10 bases separated the two germline ends. There are 12 residues in the CDR3.

About this clonotype: One end of the junction is discordant with germline, which a read error may explain. This chain links TRBV7-8 with TRBJ1-4, with D uncertain. The germline V gene encodes CDR1 SGHVS and CDR2 FQNEAQ. The CDR3 loop spans 13 amino acids. DNA of the CDR3: TGTGCTAGCAGCTTACTGGGGTTTGAAAAACTGTTTTTT. Residues: CASSLLGFEKLFF.

This clonotype was seen once. Given a much more abundant clone one base away, this may be a read error. This chain joins TRBV6-5 and TRBJ2-7; perhaps D is TRBD1 or TRBD2 (7 bases each). The CDR3 contains 15 residues. Looked up from germline, CDR1 is MNHEY and CDR2 is SVGAGI. CDR3 loop: CAGSPGRGPVDEQYF. Here the CDR3 DNA reads TGTGCCGGCAGTCCAGGGAGGGGGCCGGTAGACGAGCAGTACTTC.

This clonotype was counted between two and nine times. The V call is TRBV20-1, the J call TRBJ2-1, with D maybe TRBD1 (5 bases). CDR3 size: 14 residues. Trimming stripped 4 bases from V and 6 bases from J, with 16 bases between. The V gene's germline CDR1 is DFQATT and CDR2 SNEGSKA (reference sequence). CDR3 loop: CSATRQLSTNEQFF. The CDR3 bases are TGCAGTGCTACAAGACAGTTGTCTACCAATGAGCAGTTCTTC.

Turning to this clonotype: One end of the junction varies from germline; a read error may be responsible. The rearrangement links TRBV12-3 or TRBV12-4 to TRBJ1-5; D gene ambiguous. CDR3 length: 12 amino acids. The CDR3 reads CASSLENQAQHF. For the CDR3, the DNA is TGCGCCAGCAGTTTAGAGAACCAGGCCCAGCATTTT.